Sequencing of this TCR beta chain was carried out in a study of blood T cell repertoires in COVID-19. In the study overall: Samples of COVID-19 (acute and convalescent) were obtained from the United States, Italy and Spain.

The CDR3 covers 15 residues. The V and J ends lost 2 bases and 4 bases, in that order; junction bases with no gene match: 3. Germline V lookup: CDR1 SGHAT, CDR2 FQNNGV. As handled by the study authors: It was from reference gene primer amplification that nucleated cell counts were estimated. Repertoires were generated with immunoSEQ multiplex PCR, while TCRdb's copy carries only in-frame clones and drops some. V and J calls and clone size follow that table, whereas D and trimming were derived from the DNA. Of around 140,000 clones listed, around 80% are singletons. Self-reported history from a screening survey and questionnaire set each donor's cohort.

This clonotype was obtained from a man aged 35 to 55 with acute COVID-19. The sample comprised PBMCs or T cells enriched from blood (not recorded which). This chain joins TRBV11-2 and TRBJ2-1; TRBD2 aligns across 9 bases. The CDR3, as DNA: TGTGCCAGCAGCTTAACTAGCGGGTCATACAATGAGCAGTTCTTC. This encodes CASSLTSGSYNEQFF.